This T cell receptor (beta chain) was sequenced for a study of blood T cell repertoires in COVID-19. Study summary: COVID-19 samples, acute and convalescent, were from the United States, Italy and Spain. PBMCs, B-cell-depleted T cells, or T cells provided the cDNA or gDNA that made up the material.

Germline CDR1 and CDR2: LNHDA and SQIVND (reference sequence). This CDR3 comprises 15 residues. V was shortened by 3 bases and J by 4 bases, with 15 bases between the two germline ends. Original processing notes: Amplification from reference gene primers served as the basis for estimated nucleated cell counts. Clones were sequenced by immunoSEQ multiplex PCR, and TCRdb holds only the in-frame ones, with some missing. That table is the source of V, J and clone size, and D and trimming were worked out from the DNA. Among about 300,000 clones listed, around 90% were seen once. The chain uses TRBV19 and TRBJ1-1, with TRBD1 as a possible D gene (6 bases). This TCR derives from a man aged 65 to 85 with acute or convalescent COVID-19. The source material was peripheral blood. CDR3 amino acids: CASSISRGYGTEAFF. In DNA form, the CDR3 reads TGTGCCAGTAGTATCTCCAGGGGTTATGGCACTGAAGCTTTCTTT.